The 14 T cell receptor beta chains in this list originate from one sample, sequenced in a study of T cell repertoires in cytomegalovirus infection. No antigens are known for them. TCRdb called the reads again in MiXCR, with one record for every CDR3 protein. Found here are approximately 730,000 distinct CDR3 sequences, around 31% of them singletons; the top ten hold about 18%. The sequenced sample was cultured PBMCs, obtained from culture after CMV antigen stimulation. These receptors came from a human donor in good health (CMV status not recorded). Some clones in this sample may be carry-over from other donors' samples.

The sample holds a few counts of this clonotype. The chain couples TRBV12-3 or TRBV12-4 to TRBJ2-1; D not resolved. V lost 3 bases and J lost 6, with 9 bases in between. The CDR3 runs 13 residues. CDR3 in DNA: TGTGCCAGCAGTTTTAGTAGCCCCAATGAGCAGTTCTTC. Translating it yields CASSFSSPNEQFF.

The chain combines TRBV12-3 or TRBV12-4 with TRBJ2-3; TRBD2 aligns across 7 bases. The CDR3 contains 15 residues. The junction had 10 bases not matched to a gene; V was cut back by 5 bases and J by 5 bases. In DNA, the CDR3 is TGTGCCAGCAGTGCGGGGGTCCTCGGGATAGATACGCAGTATTTT. It codes for CASSAGVLGIDTQYF.

This clonotype was picked up many times. The chain links TRBV7-2 to TRBJ2-3; 9 bases map to TRBD2. The length of the CDR3 is 14 residues. The germline CDR1 and CDR2 sequences are SGHTA and FQGNSA. The V segment lost 1 base and the J segment 9 bases; nucleotides outside the gene matches: 5. The CDR3: CASSLGGGAWTQYF. In DNA form, the CDR3 reads TGTGCCAGCAGCTTAGGCGGGGGGGCCTGGACGCAGTATTTT.

V usage is TRBV7-2 and J usage is TRBJ1-2, with D uncertain. The CDR3 is 14 amino acids. The V end was cut by 5 bases, the J end by 0 bases, with 10 bases between. The germline V gene has CDR1 SGHTA and CDR2 FQGNSA. The DNA of the CDR3 is TGTGCCAGCAGCCCCCCCGGGACTAACTATGGCTACACCTTC. Its protein is CASSPPGTNYGYTF.

The gene calls are TRBV5-3 and TRBJ1-2; D remains unclear. TRBV5-3 is an ORF, and what it does is uncertain. Trimming removed 8 bases at V and 7 bases at J, with 21 bases between. This CDR3 comprises 14 residues. Written as DNA, the CDR3 is TGTGCCAGCAGCACGGATTTGGGGTTGTTTGGCTACACCTTC. Its protein is CASSTDLGLFGYTF.

This clonotype has just a few counts. The chain recombines TRBV6-8 with TRBJ1-4; TRBD1 is a possible D gene (5 bases). Germline CDR1 and CDR2: MNHGY and SAAAGT. The CDR3 is made up of 18 amino acids. The germline V and J ends were trimmed by 7 bases and 7 bases, with 28 bases remaining between them. In DNA, the CDR3 is TGTGCCAGCAAAATCCCGGGACCAATGATACGGGGCCTTGAAAAACTGTTTTTT. This encodes CASKIPGPMIRGLEKLFF.

The chain combines TRBV11-1 with TRBJ1-2; the D is unclear. The CDR3 is 13 residues long. V was cut by 3 bases and J by 2 bases, with 7 bases left in between. CDR1 and CDR2 (germline): SGHAT, FQDESV (reference sequence). CDR3 protein: CASSFRENYGYTF. The CDR3 coding sequence is TGTGCCAGCAGCTTCCGGGAGAACTATGGCTACACCTTC.

This clonotype came up a few times. V gene TRBV20-1 combines with J gene TRBJ1-6, with a possible D match to TRBD1 (6 bases). In germline, CDR1 is DFQATT, CDR2 SNEGSKA (reference sequence). Between the trimmed V and J ends, which lost 1 base and 8 bases, there was a span of 12 bases. There are 14 residues in the CDR3. The CDR3 is CSARAPGAYSPLHF. CDR3 nucleotide sequence: TGCAGTGCTAGAGCTCCAGGGGCCTATTCACCCCTCCACTTT.

V usage is TRBV29-1 and J usage is TRBJ2-7, with 7 bases that match TRBD1. Germline assignment: CDR1 SQVTM and CDR2 ANQGSEA. V dropped 4 bases and J dropped 4; count of bases not matched to a gene: 7. The CDR3 is made up of 13 amino acids. This chain's CDR3 is CSVGEGARYEQYF. CDR3 coding DNA: TGCAGCGTTGGTGAGGGGGCGCGTTACGAGCAGTACTTC.

This clonotype was counted a few times. The chain joins TRBV7-2 to TRBJ1-5; 7 bases are a match to TRBD1. The CDR3 extends over 17 amino acids. Trimming cost V 0 bases and J 0 bases; bases outside gene matches: 5. From germline, CDR1 is SGHTA and CDR2 FQGNSA. CDR3 DNA sequence: TGTGCCAGCAGCTTAGCGGGACAGCCATATAGCAATCAGCCCCAGCATTTT. It codes for CASSLAGQPYSNQPQHF.

The chain links TRBV6-1 to TRBJ1-1; TRBD1 might be the D (5 bases). The CDR3 is made up of 14 amino acids. V gave up 6 bases and J gave up 1 base, with 12 bases separating them. Germline loops: CDR1 MNHNS, CDR2 SASEGT. The CDR3 DNA follows: TGTGCCAGCAGAGGGCCGACAGAGAACACTGAAGCTTTCTTT. Its translation: CASRGPTENTEAFF.

The chain recombines TRBV7-6 with TRBJ1-6; D is perhaps TRBD1 (6 bases). Germline CDR1 SGHVS, CDR2 FNYEAQ. Trimming cost V 5 bases and J 4 bases, with 18 bases left between them. The CDR3 has 17 amino acids. CDR3 loop: CASSPTTGTSYNSPLHF. CDR3 coding DNA: TGTGCCAGCAGCCCAACCACAGGGACCAGTTATAATTCACCCCTCCACTTT.

This chain links TRBV7-9 with TRBJ2-3, with TRBD1 identical over 10 bases. Germline V lookup: CDR1 SEHNR, CDR2 FQNEAQ (reference sequence). The junction had 11 bases not matched to a gene; V was cut back by 5 bases and J by 6 bases. The CDR3 sequence is 16 residues long. The CDR3: CASSPPRDRGADTQYF. The CDR3 bases are TGTGCCAGCAGCCCCCCCCGGGACAGGGGAGCGGATACGCAGTATTTT.

J is TRBJ2-7 and V is TRBV6-2 or TRBV6-3; TRBD1 agrees at 8 bases. Looked up from germline, CDR1 is MNHEY and CDR2 is SVGEGT. The length of the CDR3 is 16 residues. V shed 6 bases and J 2 bases; nucleotides not matched to a gene: 12. The CDR3 protein is CASSRSDRGQAYEQYF. DNA of the CDR3: TGTGCCAGCAGCCGGTCTGACAGGGGACAAGCCTACGAGCAGTACTTC.